These T cell receptor beta chains were read from a single sample in a study of beta chain features in type 1 diabetes. Clones were sequenced by immunoSEQ multiplex PCR, and TCRdb holds only the in-frame ones, with some missing. The table lists around 710,000 clones, about an eighth of them singletons. Sequencing was carried out using naive CD4+ T cells from blood. The source is a man in his thirties or forties with type 1 diabetes. Each CDR3 is given with its conserved first and last residue. The D gene is left open where the match is weak. Clone sizes are given selectively: once, few, many, or a class where the clone is expanded.

D	size	V	J	DNA	CDR3
NA	NA	TRBV4-2	TRBJ2-7	TGTGCCAGCAGCCAAGATTCCGGGGTAAGCTCCTACGAGCAGTACTTC	CASSQDSGVSSYEQYF
TRBD2	NA	TRBV5-4	TRBJ2-1	TGTGCCAGCAGCTTGCGCGGGGGGGTGTACAATGAGCAGTTCTTC	CASSLRGGVYNEQFF
TRBD1	NA	TRBV5-4	TRBJ1-2	TGTGCCAGCAGCTACTGGACAGGGGGGAACTATGGCTACACCTTC	CASSYWTGGNYGYTF
NA	NA	TRBV7-7	TRBJ2-3	TGTGCTAGCAGCTTAACAGGCGATCCCACAGATACGCAGTATTTT	CASSLTGDPTDTQYF
TRBD1	NA	TRBV5-4	TRBJ2-1	TGTGCCAGCAGCCCTAGCGGACAGGGGAGCTCCTACAATGAGCAGTTCTTC	CASSPSGQGSSYNEQFF
NA	few	TRBV7-6	TRBJ2-5	TGTGCCAGCAGCTTAGCGGTGTCAGAGACCCAGTACTTC	CASSLAVSETQYF
NA	few	TRBV29-1	TRBJ1-2	TGCAGCGTTGAAGTGGCCGGGACATCTACGGGCGGCTACACCTTC	CSVEVAGTSTGGYTF
NA	few	TRBV7-2	TRBJ1-5	TGTGCCAGCAGCGCGGGGGAAGGGGGTAGCCCCCAGCATTTT	CASSAGEGGSPQHF
NA	few	TRBV6-5	TRBJ1-1	TGTGCCAGCAGTTACGACAGGTCAATGAACACTGAAGCTTTCTTT	CASSYDRSMNTEAFF
NA	NA	TRBV6-6	TRBJ1-3	TGTGCCAGCATAGATGGACTCCCTGGAAACACCATATATTTT	CASIDGLPGNTIYF
NA	NA	TRBV18	TRBJ1-5	TGTGCCAGCTCTCCCGGGACACAGCCCCAGCATTTT	CASSPGTQPQHF
TRBD1	NA	TRBV29-1	TRBJ2-7	TGCAGCGTTTCGGTCTCCGGGACAGGGATAGCGTTC	CSVSVSGTGIAF
NA	NA	TRBV7-3	TRBJ2-5	TGTGCCAGCAGCCGACAGGTCCAAGAGACCCAGTACTTC	CASSRQVQETQYF
NA	NA	TRBV6-5	TRBJ2-3	TGTGCCAGCAGTTACCCAGGGACTAGCACAGATACGCAGTATTTT	CASSYPGTSTDTQYF
NA	NA	TRBV5-6	TRBJ1-3	TGTGCCAGCAGTTCGGAGGGTGCTGGAAACACCATATATTTT	CASSSEGAGNTIYF
TRBD2	NA	TRBV7-2	TRBJ2-3	TGTGCCAGCAGACGGACTAGCGGAACTAGCACAGATACGCAGTATTTT	CASRRTSGTSTDTQYF
NA	few	TRBV5-4	TRBJ1-1	TGTGCCAGCAGCTTGGGCGGCAGGGTATTGAACACTGAAGCTTTCTTT	CASSLGGRVLNTEAFF
NA	few	TRBV2	TRBJ1-1	TGTGCCAGCAGCTCCAGGAATTTGAACACTGAAGCTTTCTTT	CASSSRNLNTEAFF
TRBD1	few	TRBV7-9	TRBJ1-6	TGTGCCAGCAGCCCGGGACAGGGGGATTCACCCCTCCACTTT	CASSPGQGDSPLHF
TRBD2	NA	TRBV5-1	TRBJ2-5	TGCGCCAGCAGCTTGGAGGGACTAGAAAACGAGACCCAGTACTTC	CASSLEGLENETQYF
NA	few	TRBV27	TRBJ1-5	TGTGCCAGCAGTTTTGGCGGGCAGCCCCAGCATTTT	CASSFGGQPQHF
NA	NA	TRBV6-5	TRBJ2-1	TGTGCCAGCAGTTTTCCTGGGACAACAGAGCAGTTCTTC	CASSFPGTTEQFF
NA	NA	TRBV29-1	TRBJ2-7	TGCAGCGTCGCCGGGACATTCCACGAGCAGTACTTC	CSVAGTFHEQYF
NA	NA	TRBV2	TRBJ2-6	TGTGCCACTTACCGGGACACCCGCTCTGGGGCCAACGTCCTGACTTTC	CATYRDTRSGANVLTF
TRBD1	NA	TRBV18	TRBJ2-2	TGTGCCAGCTCACCGTCAGGACAGGGAAGGGAGCTGTTTTTT	CASSPSGQGRELFF
NA	NA	TRBV5-1	TRBJ2-4	TGCGCCAGCAGCTTCGGACTGGATGGGCGGGACATTCAGTACTTC	CASSFGLDGRDIQYF
NA	NA	TRBV21-1	TRBJ2-3	TGTGCCAGCAGCTCGACGGCGAGATGGGGAACGCAGTATTTT	CASSSTARWGTQYF
NA	NA	TRBV29-1	TRBJ2-1	TGCAGCGTTGAAGACTCAGGGGTCCAATTCTCCTACAATGAGCAGTTCTTC	CSVEDSGVQFSYNEQFF
TRBD1	NA	TRBV2	TRBJ2-4	TGTGCCAGCACCCGGGGCAGGGGGAAAAACATTCAGTACTTC	CASTRGRGKNIQYF
TRBD1	few	TRBV6-5	TRBJ1-4	TGTGCCAGCAGTTACTCGACAGGGGTTTGGGAAAAACTGTTTTTT	CASSYSTGVWEKLFF
NA	once	TRBV7-3	TRBJ1-1	TGTGCCAGCAGCTTAGTAGGGGTAGGAACTGAAGCTTTCTTT	CASSLVGVGTEAFF
TRBD2	few	TRBV5-4	TRBJ2-1	TGTGCCAGCAGCCAACTAGCGGGCGACAATGAGCAGTTCTTC	CASSQLAGDNEQFF
NA	NA	TRBV10-3	TRBJ1-2	TGTGCCATCAGTGAGTCGGGGGAATTTAACTATGGCTACACCTTC	CAISESGEFNYGYTF
NA	few	TRBV9	TRBJ1-2	TGTGCCAGCAGCGCCGGGGGCGAGGGCTACACCTTC	CASSAGGEGYTF
NA	NA	TRBV9	TRBJ1-1	TGTGCCAGCAGCTCCTCGGGGGCAGACCTCGGCTCCGAAGCTTTCTTT	CASSSSGADLGSEAFF
NA	NA	TRBV7-7	TRBJ2-1	TGTGCCAGCAGCTTAGTAGTGTGGCTAGCGTCGTACAATGAGCAGTTCTTC	CASSLVVWLASYNEQFF
NA	few	TRBV11-3	TRBJ2-7	TGTGCCAGCGCGGGATCAACTCCTTACGAGCAGTACTTC	CASAGSTPYEQYF
NA	NA	TRBV7-9	TRBJ2-2	TGTGCCAGCAGCCCCGGAGAAGTGAGCACCGGGGAGCTGTTTTTT	CASSPGEVSTGELFF
NA	few	TRBV6-6	TRBJ2-6	TGTGCCAGCAGTTACCTTAGGGCTGGGGCCAACGTCCTGACTTTC	CASSYLRAGANVLTF
NA	few	TRBV4-2	TRBJ1-6	TGTGCCAGCAGCCAAGGGGGGGGACACAGCTCCTATAATTCACCCCTCCACTTT	CASSQGGGHSSYNSPLHF
NA	NA	TRBV7-2	TRBJ2-7	TGTGCCAGCAGCCCAGGCTACGAGCAGTACTTC	CASSPGYEQYF
NA	few	TRBV4-3	TRBJ1-4	TGCGCCAGCAGCCAAGGAGACGGGGGGGTGCGGGAAAAACTGTTTTTT	CASSQGDGGVREKLFF
NA	few	TRBV19	TRBJ1-5	TGTGCCAGTCAACTACAGGTCTATAGCAATCAGCCCCAGCATTTT	CASQLQVYSNQPQHF
NA	NA	TRBV7-6	TRBJ2-5	TGTGCCAGCAGCTTACGCCCCGCGGCGGGGGCCCAAGAGACCCAGTACTTC	CASSLRPAAGAQETQYF
NA	NA	TRBV30	TRBJ2-7	TGTGCCTGGAGTGGAAACGGCTACGAGCAGTACTTC	CAWSGNGYEQYF
NA	NA	TRBV10-2	TRBJ2-7	TGCGCCAGCAGTGAGTCAGGGGACCGTGTGTGGTACTTC	CASSESGDRVWYF
NA	few	TRBV30	TRBJ1-2	TGTGCCTGGAGTAACCGCTATGGCTACACCTTC	CAWSNRYGYTF
NA	NA	TRBV19	TRBJ2-5	TGTGCCAGTAGTATGGGGGCCCGGGGTGAGACCCAGTACTTC	CASSMGARGETQYF
NA	few	TRBV6-5	TRBJ2-5	TGTGCCAGCACTGGTGCGGGGGCGGGAGAGACCCAGTACTTC	CASTGAGAGETQYF
TRBD2	few	TRBV9	TRBJ2-6	TGTGCCAGCAGCGGCTGGACTAGCGCTGGGGCCAACGTCCTGACTTTC	CASSGWTSAGANVLTF
NA	few	TRBV28	TRBJ1-2	TGTGCCAGCAGTTTAACGGCTACTAACTATGGCTACACCTTC	CASSLTATNYGYTF
TRBD1	NA	TRBV5-1	TRBJ1-2	TGCGCCAGCAGCCCAGGACAGGGAAGCTATGGCTACACCTTC	CASSPGQGSYGYTF
NA	NA	TRBV14	TRBJ2-7	TGTGCCAGCAGCCAGATCTTCGGGGGCGACGAGCAGTACTTC	CASSQIFGGDEQYF
NA	many	TRBV23-1	TRBJ1-6	TGCGCCAGCAGTCGTAGTCAATCGTCAGGGGATAATTCACCCCTCCACTTT	CASSRSQSSGDNSPLHF
NA	few	TRBV7-8	TRBJ2-1	TGTGCCAGCTGCCTGCAGGACAGTTCCTACAATGAGCAGTTCTTC	CASCLQDSSYNEQFF
NA	few	TRBV20-1	TRBJ1-3	TGCAGTGCTAGGGGGTGGAACACCATATATTTT	CSARGWNTIYF
NA	NA	TRBV5-1	TRBJ2-2	TGCGCCAGCAGCGCACTTCAAACCGGGACACCAAACACCGGGGAGCTGTTTTTT	CASSALQTGTPNTGELFF